Listed here are 2 T cell receptor beta chains from one sample, sequenced in a study of T cell repertoires in cytomegalovirus infection (dated by TCRdb to the late 2010s). Reads for this sample came from an Illumina HiSeq 1500. The public sequencing data were trimmed at Q25 with fastp and processed into clonotypes with MiXCR by TCRdb, which kept only in-frame beta chains. Each record represents a unique CDR3 protein, reported with the most common genes and DNA among its rows. This sample is represented by a few hundred thousand distinct CDR3 sequences; about a sixth of them were singletons. Approximately 12% of the sample is taken by the ten largest. The sample consisted of PBMCs. Source of these receptors: a human donor in good health (CMV status not recorded). Some clones in this sample may be carry-over from other donors' samples.

This clonotype was picked up a small number of times. The V and J genes are TRBV19 and TRBJ2-2, with 13 bases matching TRBD2. The CDR3 is made up of 18 amino acids. V lost 5 bases and J lost 6; bases outside the gene matches: 12. CDR1 is LNHDA and CDR2 is SQIVND in the germline V gene (reference sequence). CDR3 bases: TGTGCCAGTAGTCCGCTGCCGGGACTAGCGGGGATCGCCGGGGAGCTGTTTTTT. The encoded protein is CASSPLPGLAGIAGELFF.

This clonotype was counted many times. The CDR3 region is CASSIIGPRPGQLNNEQFF. Written as DNA, the CDR3 is TGTGCCAGTAGTATTATTGGGCCTCGTCCGGGACAATTAAACAATGAGCAGTTCTTC. The V gene is TRBV19, the J gene TRBJ2-1, with D maybe TRBD1 (6 bases). The CDR3 runs 19 residues. Trimming pared 3 bases from V and 5 bases from J, leaving 26 bases between. Germline CDR1 reads LNHDA; CDR2 reads SQIVND (reference sequence).